One sample yielded the 5 T cell receptor beta chains listed below, sequenced in a study of T cell repertoires in cytomegalovirus infection. MiXCR, applied by TCRdb to the reads, yields one record per CDR3 protein. The sample holds just over 150,000 distinct CDR3 sequences, roughly a quarter seen once. Sequenced material: PBMCs. All receptors come from a human donor in good health (CMV status not recorded). Some clones in this sample may be carry-over from other donors' samples.

The chain carries TRBV15 and TRBJ2-6; D not resolved. CDR3 length: 15 amino acids. V gave up 4 bases and J gave up 0 bases, with 7 bases separating them. The germline V gene has CDR1 LNHNV and CDR2 YYDKDF (reference sequence). The CDR3 coding sequence is TGTGCCACCAGCAACCACAGCTCTGGGGCCAACGTCCTGACTTTC. Translated: CATSNHSSGANVLTF. Drawing the rest from reference TRBV15 and TRBJ2-6, the complete variable domain is DAMVIQNPRYQVTQFGKPVTLSCSQTLNHNVMYWYQQKSSQAPKLLFHYYDKDFNNEADTPDNFQSRRPNTSFCFLDIRSPGLGDTAMYLCATSNHSSGANVLTFGAGSRLTVL.

This clonotype has just a few counts. The CDR3 is CASKPSSYNEQFF. CDR3 DNA sequence: TGTGCCAGCAAACCTAGCTCCTACAATGAGCAGTTCTTC. The chain couples TRBV5-6 to TRBJ2-1; D is ambiguous. The CDR3 totals 13 residues. Germline V gene sequence: CDR1 SGHDT, CDR2 YYEEEE. The germline V and J ends were trimmed by 6 bases and 0 bases, with 7 bases remaining between them.

This chain connects TRBV20-1 to TRBJ2-5; no clear D. Germline assignment: CDR1 DFQATT and CDR2 SNEGSKA (reference sequence). Deletions cut 3 bases from V and 2 bases from J, with 16 bases between. There are 15 residues in the CDR3. In DNA, the CDR3 is TGCAGTGCTAGCTTCGCTAGTGGGCCGCAAGAGACCCAGTACTTC. This sequence encodes CSASFASGPQETQYF.

Only a few counts were recorded for this clonotype. The gene calls are TRBV7-3 and TRBJ1-1; no clear D. The V end was cut by 2 bases, the J end by 1 base, with 11 bases between. CDR3 length: 15 residues. In germline, CDR1 is SGHTA, CDR2 FQGTGA. The CDR3 region is CASSLVGQSNTEAFF. As DNA, the CDR3 is TGTGCCAGCAGCTTAGTTGGCCAGTCGAACACTGAAGCTTTCTTT.

This clonotype was detected ten times or more. V and J are TRBV28 and TRBJ1-5; D unresolved. The CDR3 contains 15 residues. Trimming took off 9 bases at V and 4 bases at J, with 19 bases between the two ends. Germline-derived CDR1 and CDR2 are MDHEN and SYDVKM. CDR3 residues: CASKSDATQNQPQHF. CDR3 DNA: TGTGCCAGTAAATCCGACGCGACACAAAATCAGCCCCAGCATTTT.